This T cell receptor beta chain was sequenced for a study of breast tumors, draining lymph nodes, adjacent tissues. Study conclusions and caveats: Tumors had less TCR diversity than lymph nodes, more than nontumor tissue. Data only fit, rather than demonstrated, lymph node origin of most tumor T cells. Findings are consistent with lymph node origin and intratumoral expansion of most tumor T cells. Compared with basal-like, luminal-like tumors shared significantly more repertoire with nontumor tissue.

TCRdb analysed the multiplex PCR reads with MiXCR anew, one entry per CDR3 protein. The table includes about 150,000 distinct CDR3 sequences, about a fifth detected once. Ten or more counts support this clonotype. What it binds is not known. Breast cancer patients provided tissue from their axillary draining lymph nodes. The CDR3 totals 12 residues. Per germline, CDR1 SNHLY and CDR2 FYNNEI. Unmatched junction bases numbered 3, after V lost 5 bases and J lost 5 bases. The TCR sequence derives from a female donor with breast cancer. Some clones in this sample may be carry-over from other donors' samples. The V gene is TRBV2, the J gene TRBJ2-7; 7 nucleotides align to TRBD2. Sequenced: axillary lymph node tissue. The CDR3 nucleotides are TGTGCCAGCAGTCCTAGCGGTGACGAGCAGTACTTC. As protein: CASSPSGDEQYF.